Described below is a single T cell receptor beta chain sequence and its context. Antigen unknown. This entry is derived from a study of siplizumab effects on memory and regulatory T cells. Notes on the study in general: A small minority of alloreactive clones were mapped to unstimulated subsets.

TCRdb keeps only in-frame clones here, not all; method: immunoSEQ multiplex PCR. This sample has approximately 100,000 clones, with 94% found just once. V dropped 0 bases and J dropped 5 bases, with 11 bases sitting between them. This CDR3 contains 14 residues. Germline lookup yields CDR1 MNHEY and CDR2 SVGAGI. V and J are TRBV6-5 and TRBJ2-7; no firm D call. The clonotype comes from a human donor in good health. The sequencing sample was made of Tregs sorted from blood. This CDR3 reads CASSYSMEYHEQYF. CDR3 nucleotide sequence: TGTGCCAGCAGTTACTCGATGGAGTACCACGAGCAGTACTTC.